This T cell receptor beta chain was sequenced during a study of siplizumab effects on memory and regulatory T cells. The study, taken as a whole, reports: Sequences below about 10^-5 frequency were poorly captured, and few alloreactive clones mapped to unstimulated subsets. Apparently more diverse than memory cells, naive T cells also seemed major alloresponse contributors. Roughly 75-96% of proliferating CD4+ or CD8+ clones lacked a naive or memory phenotype that could be assigned.

In the case of this clone: Its antigen is currently unknown.

Sequenced by immunoSEQ multiplex PCR; TCRdb stores in-frame clones only, minus some. The sample includes 99,000 or so clones, over 90% of them seen just once. The TCR sequence derives from a human donor in good health. What was sequenced was Tregs sorted from blood.

In DNA, the CDR3 is TGCGCCAGCAGCTTTCCCGACAACTATGGCTACACCTTC. Protein sequence: CASSFPDNYGYTF. The chain uses TRBV5-1 and TRBJ1-2; D ambiguous. V dropped 2 bases and J dropped 2 bases, with 7 bases sitting between them. The CDR3 covers 13 residues. In germline, CDR1 is SGHRS, CDR2 YFSETQ. Combining the CDR3 with reference TRBV5-1 and TRBJ1-2 gives the whole variable domain KAGVTQTPRYLIKTRGQQVTLSCSPISGHRSVSWYQQTPGQGLQFLFEYFSETQRNKGNFPGRFSGRQFSNSRSEMNVSTLELGDSALYLCASSFPDNYGYTFGSGTRLTVV.